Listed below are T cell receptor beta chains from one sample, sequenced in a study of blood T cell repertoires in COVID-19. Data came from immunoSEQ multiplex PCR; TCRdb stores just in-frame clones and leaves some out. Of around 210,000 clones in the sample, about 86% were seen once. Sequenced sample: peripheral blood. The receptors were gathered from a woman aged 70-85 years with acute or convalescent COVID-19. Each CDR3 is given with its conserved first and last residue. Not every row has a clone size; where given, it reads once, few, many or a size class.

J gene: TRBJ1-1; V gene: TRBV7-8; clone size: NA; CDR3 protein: CASKGQVGTEAFF
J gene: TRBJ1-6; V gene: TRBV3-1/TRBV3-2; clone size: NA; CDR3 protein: CASSQDRRQGALTLHF
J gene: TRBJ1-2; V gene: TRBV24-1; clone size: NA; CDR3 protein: CATSTDGWGYTF
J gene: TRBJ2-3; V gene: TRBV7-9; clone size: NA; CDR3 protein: CASSLSGGATDTQYF
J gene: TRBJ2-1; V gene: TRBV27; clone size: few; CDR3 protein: CASSFFNEQFF
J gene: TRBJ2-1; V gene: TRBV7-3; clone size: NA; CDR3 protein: CASSLGPWGEQFF
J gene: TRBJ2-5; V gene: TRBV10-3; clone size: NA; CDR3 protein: CAISEGFGGETQYF
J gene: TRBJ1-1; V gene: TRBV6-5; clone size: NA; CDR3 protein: CASSRPGIVVTEAFF
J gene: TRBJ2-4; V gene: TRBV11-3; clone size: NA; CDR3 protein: CASSHGNIQYF
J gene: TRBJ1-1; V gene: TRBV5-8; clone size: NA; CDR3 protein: CASRLLLNRGNEAFF
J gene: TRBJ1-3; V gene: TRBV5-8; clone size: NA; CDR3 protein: CASSRQGFYSGNTIYF
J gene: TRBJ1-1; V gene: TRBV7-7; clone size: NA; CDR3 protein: CASSQAENTEAFF
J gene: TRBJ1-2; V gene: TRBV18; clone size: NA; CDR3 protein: CASSPQWHRGTVGYTF
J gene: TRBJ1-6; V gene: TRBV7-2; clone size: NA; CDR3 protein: CASSHKQGSDSPLHF
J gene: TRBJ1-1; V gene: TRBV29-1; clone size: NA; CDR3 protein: CSVGDSMNTEAFF
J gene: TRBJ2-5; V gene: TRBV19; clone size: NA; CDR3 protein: CASSPRPGGASGETQYF
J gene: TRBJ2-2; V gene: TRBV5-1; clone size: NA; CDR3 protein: CASSPITGSGELFF